Listed here are 21 T cell receptor beta chains from one sample, sequenced in a study of cytomegalovirus exposure and HLA in healthy donors. In the PCR, 60 Vbeta and 13 Jbeta primers were used. Produced via immunoSEQ multiplex PCR; TCRdb's table is partial and in-frame only. The specimen's table records about 190,000 clones. The sequenced sample was PBMCs. These receptors were collected from a young man in good health and CMV-seronegative.

The J gene is TRBJ1-6, the V gene TRBV18, with 9 bases fitting TRBD1. The CDR3 spans 14 residues. Per germline, CDR1 KGHSH and CDR2 LQKENI. J was trimmed by 7 bases and V by 4 bases; bases with no gene match: 2. The CDR3 protein is CASSRDRANSPLHF. CDR3 DNA sequence: TGTGCCAGCTCACGGGACAGGGCCAATTCACCCCTCCACTTT. The variable domain in full, with the rest retrieved from reference TRBV18 and TRBJ1-6, is NAGVMQNPRHLVRRRGQEARLRCSPMKGHSHVYWYRQLPEEGLKFMVYLQKENIIDESGMPKERFSAEFPKEGPSILRIQQVVRGDSAAYFCASSRDRANSPLHFGNGTRLTVT.

This chain links TRBV11-1 with TRBJ2-2, with TRBD2 identical over 9 bases. Germline assignment: CDR1 SGHAT and CDR2 FQDESV (reference sequence). Germline trimming cut 6 bases from V and 3 bases from J; bases unmatched to any gene: 8. CDR3 length equals 16 residues. CDR3 DNA sequence: TGTGCCAGCAGTATTCTTAGCGGGAGTGACACCGGGGAGCTGTTTTTT. Protein product: CASSILSGSDTGELFF. Full variable domain (missing parts from reference TRBV11-1 and TRBJ2-2): EAEVAQSPRYKITEKSQAVAFWCDPISGHATLYWYRQILGQGPELLVQFQDESVVDDSQLPKDRFSAERLKGVDSTLKIQPAELGDSAMYLCASSILSGSDTGELFFGEGSRLTVL.

V gene TRBV19 combines with J gene TRBJ1-4, with a possible D match to TRBD1 (5 bases). In germline, CDR1 is LNHDA, CDR2 SQIVND (reference sequence). The germline V and J ends were trimmed by 7 bases and 4 bases, with 13 bases remaining between them. This CDR3 region has 14 residues. The CDR3 bases are TGTGCCAGTAAACGGGGGGAATTTAATGAAAAACTGTTTTTT. It is translated as CASKRGEFNEKLFF.

The chain links TRBV6-1 to TRBJ1-1; tentatively, D is TRBD1 (6 bases). The CDR3 loop spans 14 amino acids. V was cut by 5 bases and J by 1 base, with 11 bases left in between. The V gene's germline CDR1 is MNHNS and CDR2 SASEGT. The CDR3 protein is CASSFRGPNTEAFF. DNA of the CDR3: TGTGCCAGCAGTTTCAGGGGACCGAACACTGAAGCTTTCTTT.

Turning to this clone: One end of the junction is discordant with germline, which a read error may explain. The chain is built from TRBV19 and TRBJ1-1; D remains unclear. From germline, CDR1 is LNHDA and CDR2 SQIVND (reference sequence). The CDR3 is 13 residues long. CDR3 in amino acids: CAGSISPNTEAFF. In nucleotides, the CDR3 is TGTGCCGGTAGTATTTCTCCGAACACTGAAGCTTTCTTT.

This chain connects TRBV5-5 to TRBJ2-2; 7 bases are a match to TRBD1. Germline CDR1 is SGHKS and CDR2 is YYEKEE (reference sequence). This CDR3 comprises 16 residues. J gave up 1 base and V 0 bases, and 3 bases lay outside the gene matches. The CDR3 protein is CASSLEGARNTGELFF. The CDR3 bases are TGTGCCAGCAGCTTGGAGGGGGCGAGGAACACCGGGGAGCTGTTTTTT.

The chain links TRBV4-2 to TRBJ2-6; possibly TRBD2 for D (6 bases). CDR3 size: 17 residues. Looked up from germline, CDR1 is LGHNA and CDR2 is YNFKEQ. The V and J ends lost 1 base and 3 bases respectively, with 13 bases between them. CDR3: CASSQGFGGIGANVLTF. The CDR3 region has the DNA TGTGCCAGCAGCCAAGGTTTTGGAGGGATTGGGGCCAACGTCCTGACTTTC.

This sequence joins TRBV15 and TRBJ2-7; D is perhaps TRBD1 (6 bases). Trimming shortened V by 1 base and J by 9 bases, and 22 bases separated the two germline ends. CDR1 is LNHNV and CDR2 is YYDKDF in the germline V gene (reference sequence). The CDR3 totals 16 residues. The CDR3 DNA follows: TGTGCCACCAGCAGAGTGGGGAACAGGGCTCCTGGTGGGCAGTACTTC. Translating gives CATSRVGNRAPGGQYF.

V and J are TRBV7-2 and TRBJ2-3, with 11 bases that match TRBD2. The CDR3 is made up of 17 amino acids. After removal of 0 bases from V and 2 bases from J, the junction contained 4 bases not matched to a gene. Germline V gene lookup returns CDR1 SGHTA and CDR2 FQGNSA. CDR3 DNA: TGTGCCAGCAGCTTAGCTAGCGGGGGGGCCTACACAGATACGCAGTATTTT. Encoded protein: CASSLASGGAYTDTQYF.

V and J are TRBV6-1 and TRBJ1-4; the match to TRBD1 covers 7 bases. The V and J ends lost 6 bases and 8 bases, in that order; junction bases with no gene match: 9. The CDR3 runs 14 residues. Germline V gene lookup returns CDR1 MNHNS and CDR2 SASEGT. The chain's CDR3 is CASRPGGFGEKLFF. CDR3 bases: TGTGCCAGCAGACCAGGGGGATTTGGAGAAAAACTGTTTTTT.

V usage is TRBV7-9 and J usage is TRBJ1-3; D is uncertain. V gave up 3 bases and J gave up 1 base, with 10 bases separating them. Germline CDR1 and CDR2: SEHNR and FQNEAQ (reference sequence). The CDR3 totals 15 residues. The CDR3 bases are TGTGCCAGCAGCTTTACCGGGGAATCTGGAAACACCATATATTTT. This translates into CASSFTGESGNTIYF. Full variable domain (rest looked up from reference TRBV7-9 and TRBJ1-3): DTGVSQNPRHKITKRGQNVTFRCDPISEHNRLYWYRQTLGQGPEFLTYFQNEAQLEKSRLLSDRFSAERPKGSFSTLEIQRTEQGDSAMYLCASSFTGESGNTIYFGEGSWLTVV.

V and J are TRBV6-5 and TRBJ2-6; D uncertain. Trimming left V 6 bases short and J 0 bases short, with 6 bases between. The CDR3 has 14 residues. Germline-derived CDR1 and CDR2 are MNHEY and SVGAGI. DNA for the CDR3: TGTGCCAGCAGACTAACCTCTGGGGCCAACGTCCTGACTTTC. It yields the protein CASRLTSGANVLTF.

The chain combines TRBV19 with TRBJ2-3; 8 bases are a match to TRBD2. Germline V gene lookup returns CDR1 LNHDA and CDR2 SQIVND (reference sequence). The CDR3 length is 17 residues. V was pared by 3 bases and J by 2 bases, with 10 bases of the junction left unmatched. CDR3 region: CASSIFGGGRLTDTQYF. DNA for the CDR3: TGTGCCAGTAGTATCTTTGGCGGGGGGCGACTCACAGATACGCAGTATTTT.

V is TRBV10-3 and J is TRBJ2-5, with a tentative D call TRBD2 (6 bases). V dropped 0 bases and J dropped 5 bases, with 10 bases sitting between them. CDR3 length: 14 residues. Germline V gene lookup returns CDR1 ENHRY and CDR2 SYGVKD. The CDR3, as DNA: TGTGCCATCAGTGAGTCAAGGGCGGGGGAGACCCAGTACTTC. Amino acid sequence: CAISESRAGETQYF.

The chain carries TRBV5-6 and TRBJ2-7; 7 bases map to TRBD2. J gave up 3 bases and V 6 bases, and 12 bases lay outside the gene matches. Germline V CDR1 and CDR2: SGHDT, YYEEEE. This CDR3 is 15 amino acids long. CDR3 sequence reads: CASTPGEGSFYEQYF. CDR3 DNA sequence: TGTGCCAGCACCCCCGGGGAGGGCAGCTTCTACGAGCAGTACTTC.

Here the CDR3 reads CASSIGNRGLAVSTDTQYF. The CDR3 DNA reads TGTGCCAGTAGTATAGGGAATAGAGGACTAGCGGTTAGCACAGATACGCAGTATTTT. The chain is built from TRBV19 and TRBJ2-3; 10 bases match TRBD2. The germline CDR1 and CDR2 sequences are LNHDA and SQIVND (reference sequence). This CDR3 has 19 residues. J gave up 0 bases and V 1 base, and 10 bases lay outside the gene matches.

This chain connects TRBV7-3 to TRBJ1-1; weak D call: TRBD1 (6 bases). The CDR3 runs to 14 residues. The germline V and J ends were trimmed by 5 bases and 4 bases, with 14 bases remaining between them. CDR1 SGHTA and CDR2 FQGTGA come from the germline V gene. CDR3 amino acids: CASSPAGEGTEAFF. The CDR3 coding sequence is TGTGCCAGCAGCCCGGCAGGGGAGGGCACTGAAGCTTTCTTT. The entire variable domain, with the rest obtained from reference TRBV7-3 and TRBJ1-1, is as follows: GAGVSQTPSNKVTEKGKYVELRCDPISGHTALYWYRQSLGQGPEFLIYFQGTGAADDSGLPNDRFFAVRPEGSVSTLKIQRTERGDSAVYLCASSPAGEGTEAFFGQGTRLTVV.

This sequence joins TRBV6-6 and TRBJ2-1, with D perhaps matching TRBD1 (5 bases). CDR3 length: 15 amino acids. V lost 7 bases and J lost 4, with 17 bases in between. The germline V gene encodes CDR1 MNHNY and CDR2 SVGAGI (reference sequence). The CDR3 coding sequence is TGTGCCAGCACCCCAGCACACACAGGTTACAATGAGCAGTTCTTC. Protein product: CASTPAHTGYNEQFF.

With respect to this clone: Additional DNA sequences in this sample encode the identical CDR3. The chain couples TRBV9 to TRBJ1-2; D ambiguous. The CDR3 spans 17 residues. V lost 0 bases and J lost 6, with 21 bases in between. CDR1 SGDLS and CDR2 YYNGEE come from the germline V gene. The DNA of the CDR3 is TGTGCCAGCAGCGTAGCCCCGAGGAGGGCGCTTCCCGATGGCTACACCTTC. It translates to CASSVAPRRALPDGYTF.

The chain recombines TRBV28 with TRBJ2-5, with 9 bases matching TRBD1. The germline gives CDR1 MDHEN, CDR2 SYDVKM. With V trimmed by 8 bases and J by 2 bases, 6 bases remained unmatched. CDR3 size: 14 residues. CDR3 loop: CASLATGGQETQYF. The CDR3 DNA follows: TGTGCCAGCCTAGCGACAGGGGGTCAAGAGACCCAGTACTTC.

The rearrangement uses TRBV5-1 and TRBJ1-4; D is ambiguous. CDR1 and CDR2 from the germline V gene are SGHRS and YFSETQ. This CDR3 comprises 15 residues. V was cut by 0 bases and J by 4 bases, with 10 bases left in between. The CDR3 sequence: CASSLEEGLNEKLFF. As DNA, the CDR3 is TGCGCCAGCAGCTTGGAAGAGGGTCTTAATGAAAAACTGTTTTTT.